Below are 7 T cell receptor beta chains sequenced from a single sample in a study of blood T cell repertoires in COVID-19. Profiled with immunoSEQ multiplex PCR; TCRdb holds only in-frame clones, not every one. Of 190,000 or so clones in the sample, around 90% are singletons; the top ten hold less than 1.5%. Sequencing was carried out using PBMCs or T cells enriched from blood (not recorded which). The receptor set was obtained from a man younger than 45 who had recovered from COVID-19.

This chain connects TRBV7-2 to TRBJ2-7; D is perhaps TRBD1 (5 bases). Deletions cut 2 bases from V and 2 bases from J, with 13 bases between. The CDR3 loop spans 15 amino acids. Germline lookup yields CDR1 SGHTA and CDR2 FQGNSA. In nucleotides, the CDR3 is TGTGCCAGCAGCTTACAGGCAGGGATTGCCTACGAGCAGTACTTC. Translated: CASSLQAGIAYEQYF.

This chain joins TRBV15 and TRBJ2-4, with TRBD1 identical over 8 bases. CDR1 and CDR2 from the germline V gene are LNHNV and YYDKDF (reference sequence). Trimming removed 9 bases from V and 3 bases from J; junction bases left unmatched: 19. The CDR3 spans 18 residues. CDR3 in DNA: TGTGCCACAACACCGACAGGGGACATAGCGCGGGTCAAAAACATTCAGTACTTC. Encoded protein: CATTPTGDIARVKNIQYF.

This clone was seen only once. The V and J genes are TRBV18 and TRBJ1-5, with 7 bases that match TRBD1. CDR1 and CDR2 (germline): KGHSH, LQKENI. Trimming took 5 bases from V and 4 from J; bases not matched to a gene: 2. This CDR3 spans 13 amino acids. CDR3 sequence reads: CASSTTGNQPQHF. The CDR3 bases are TGTGCCAGCTCAACGACAGGGAATCAGCCCCAGCATTTT.

Worth noting for this clone: Additional DNA sequences in this sample encode the identical CDR3. The chain combines TRBV4-1 with TRBJ2-7, with 12 bases fitting TRBD2. CDR3 size: 16 residues. CDR1 is MGHRA, CDR2 YSYEKL, per germline. J gave up 4 bases and V 0 bases, and 4 bases lay outside the gene matches. The CDR3 bases are TGCGCCAGCAGCCAAGAAGGGACTAGCGGGTCTTACGAGCAGTACTTC. It translates to CASSQEGTSGSYEQYF.

The chain joins TRBV5-5 to TRBJ2-2; 12 nucleotides match TRBD2. The CDR3 is made up of 15 amino acids. Unmatched junction bases numbered 3, after V lost 2 bases and J lost 7 bases. From germline, CDR1 is SGHKS and CDR2 YYEKEE (reference sequence). CDR3 amino acids: CASSLLAGGLGELFF. The CDR3 DNA reads as TGTGCCAGCAGCTTACTAGCGGGAGGACTCGGGGAGCTGTTTTTT.

This rearrangement joins TRBV4-1 to TRBJ2-7; 11 bases line up with TRBD1. The CDR3 consists of 17 residues. Trimming cost V 0 bases and J 2 bases; bases outside gene matches: 6. Germline V gene sequence: CDR1 MGHRA, CDR2 YSYEKL. CDR3 in amino acids: CASSQDLRTGGPYEQYF. The DNA of the CDR3 is TGCGCCAGCAGCCAAGATCTTCGGACAGGGGGCCCCTACGAGCAGTACTTC.

V and J are TRBV9 and TRBJ2-7, with unresolved D. Germline CDR1 reads SGDLS; CDR2 reads YYNGEE. This CDR3 has 15 residues. Deletions cut 0 bases from V and 2 bases from J, with 12 bases between. CDR3 in DNA: TGTGCCAGCAGCGTAGCTGTCCAGTCCCCCTACGAGCAGTACTTC. Translated, it gives CASSVAVQSPYEQYF. Drawing the rest from reference TRBV9 and TRBJ2-7, the complete variable domain is DSGVTQTPKHLITATGQRVTLRCSPRSGDLSVYWYQQSLDQGLQFLIQYYNGEERAKGNILERFSAQQFPDLHSELNLSSLELGDSALYFCASSVAVQSPYEQYFGPGTRLTVT.